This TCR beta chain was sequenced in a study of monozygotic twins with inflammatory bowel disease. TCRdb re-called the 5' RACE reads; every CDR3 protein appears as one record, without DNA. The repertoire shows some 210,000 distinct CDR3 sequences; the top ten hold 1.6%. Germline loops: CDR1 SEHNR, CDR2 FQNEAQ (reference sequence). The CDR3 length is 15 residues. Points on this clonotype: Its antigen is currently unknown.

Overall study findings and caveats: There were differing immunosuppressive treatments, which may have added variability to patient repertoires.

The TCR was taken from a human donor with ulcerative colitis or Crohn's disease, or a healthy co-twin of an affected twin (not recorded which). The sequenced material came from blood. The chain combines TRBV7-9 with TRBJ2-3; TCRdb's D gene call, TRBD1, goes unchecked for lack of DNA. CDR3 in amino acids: CASSRQSSKGDTQYF.